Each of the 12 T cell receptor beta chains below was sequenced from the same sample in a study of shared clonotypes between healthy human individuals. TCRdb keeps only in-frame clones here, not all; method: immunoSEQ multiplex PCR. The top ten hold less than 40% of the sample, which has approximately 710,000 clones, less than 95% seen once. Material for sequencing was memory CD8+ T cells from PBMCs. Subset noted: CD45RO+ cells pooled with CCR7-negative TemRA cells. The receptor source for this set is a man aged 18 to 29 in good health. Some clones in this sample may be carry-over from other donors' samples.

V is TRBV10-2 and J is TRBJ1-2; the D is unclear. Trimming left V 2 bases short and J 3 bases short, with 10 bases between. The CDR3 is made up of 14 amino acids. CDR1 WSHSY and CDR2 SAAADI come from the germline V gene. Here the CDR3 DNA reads TGCGCCAGCAGTGAGCGGGCAGGAGACTATGGCTACACCTTC. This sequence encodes CASSERAGDYGYTF.

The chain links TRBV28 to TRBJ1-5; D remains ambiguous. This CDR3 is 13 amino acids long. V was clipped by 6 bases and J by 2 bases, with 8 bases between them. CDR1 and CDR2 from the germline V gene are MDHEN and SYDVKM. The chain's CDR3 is CASSDDGNQPQHF. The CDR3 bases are TGTGCCAGCAGCGACGACGGCAATCAGCCCCAGCATTTT.

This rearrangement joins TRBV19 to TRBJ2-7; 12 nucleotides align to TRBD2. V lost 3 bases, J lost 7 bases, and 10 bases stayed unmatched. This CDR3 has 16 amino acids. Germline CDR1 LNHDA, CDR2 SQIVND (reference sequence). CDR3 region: CASSIWRTSGTLEQYF. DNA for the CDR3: TGTGCCAGTAGTATTTGGCGGACTAGCGGGACCCTGGAGCAGTACTTC.

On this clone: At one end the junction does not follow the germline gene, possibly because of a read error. The CDR3 protein is CASIMAATSYEQHF. The CDR3 nucleotides read TGTGCCAGCATAATGGCAGCGACCTCCTACGAGCAGCACTTC. The V call is TRBV6-5, the J call TRBJ2-7, with D hard to call. Germline CDR1 is MNHEY and CDR2 is SVGAGI. CDR3 length: 14 residues.

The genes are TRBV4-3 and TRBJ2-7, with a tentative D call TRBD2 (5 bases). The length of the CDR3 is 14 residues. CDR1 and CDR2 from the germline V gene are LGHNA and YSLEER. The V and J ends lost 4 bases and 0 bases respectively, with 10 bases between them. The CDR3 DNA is TGCGCCAGCAGCCGAGGGCGGAGCTCCTACGAGCAGTACTTC. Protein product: CASSRGRSSYEQYF.

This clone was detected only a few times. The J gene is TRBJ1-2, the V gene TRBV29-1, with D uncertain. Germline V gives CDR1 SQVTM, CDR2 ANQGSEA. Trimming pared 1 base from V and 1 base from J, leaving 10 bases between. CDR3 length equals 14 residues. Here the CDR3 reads CSVEGGQINYGYTF. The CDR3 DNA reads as TGCAGCGTTGAAGGGGGTCAGATTAACTATGGCTACACCTTC.

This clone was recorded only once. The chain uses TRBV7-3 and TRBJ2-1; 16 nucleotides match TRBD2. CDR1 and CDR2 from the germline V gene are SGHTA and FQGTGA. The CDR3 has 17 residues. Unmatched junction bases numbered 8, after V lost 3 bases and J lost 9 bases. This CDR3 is CASSFNHGTSGRGEQFF. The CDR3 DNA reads TGTGCCAGCAGCTTCAACCACGGGACTAGCGGGAGGGGTGAGCAGTTCTTC.

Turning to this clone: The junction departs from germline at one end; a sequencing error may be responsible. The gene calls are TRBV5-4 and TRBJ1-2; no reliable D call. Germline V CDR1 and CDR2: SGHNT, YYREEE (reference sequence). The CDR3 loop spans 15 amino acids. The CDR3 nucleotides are TGCGCCAGCAGCCAAGAACTTGAGCCGTTCTATGGCTACACCTTC. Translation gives CASSQELEPFYGYTF.

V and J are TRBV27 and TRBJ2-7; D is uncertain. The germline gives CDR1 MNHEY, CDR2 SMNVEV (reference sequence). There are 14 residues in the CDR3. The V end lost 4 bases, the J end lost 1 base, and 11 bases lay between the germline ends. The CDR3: CASSSRTESYEQYF. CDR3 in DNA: TGTGCCAGCAGTTCAAGGACGGAGTCCTACGAGCAGTACTTC.

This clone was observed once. CDR3 region: CASSQDPGGAYEQYF. In DNA form, the CDR3 reads TGCGCCAGCAGCCAAGACCCTGGGGGGGCCTACGAGCAGTACTTC. This rearrangement joins TRBV4-3 to TRBJ2-7, with 7 bases fitting TRBD2. Trimming at V came to 0 bases and at J to 2 bases, leaving 4 bases not matched to a gene. Germline V gives CDR1 LGHNA, CDR2 YSLEER. The CDR3 length is 15 residues.

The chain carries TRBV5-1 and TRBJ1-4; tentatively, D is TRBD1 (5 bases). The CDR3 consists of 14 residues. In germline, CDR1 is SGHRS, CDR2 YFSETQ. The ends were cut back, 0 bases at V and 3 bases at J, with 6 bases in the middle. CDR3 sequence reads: CASSLGGANEKLFF. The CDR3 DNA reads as TGCGCCAGCAGCTTGGGAGGGGCTAATGAAAAACTGTTTTTT.

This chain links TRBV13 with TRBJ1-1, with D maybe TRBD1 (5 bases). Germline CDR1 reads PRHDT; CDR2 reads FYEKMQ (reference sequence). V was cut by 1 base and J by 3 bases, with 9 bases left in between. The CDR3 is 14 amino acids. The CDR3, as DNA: TGTGCCAGCAGCTTAGCGGGGGTGGACACTGAAGCTTTCTTT. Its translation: CASSLAGVDTEAFF.